This T cell receptor (beta chain) was sequenced for a study of preoperative IRX-2 immunotherapy in early breast cancer. Clones were sequenced by immunoSEQ multiplex PCR, and TCRdb holds only the in-frame ones, with some missing. Among over 55,000 clones, around 94% were seen once, and the ten largest hold under 2%. Described treatment: preoperative locoregional IRX-2 cytokine immunotherapy. The TCR originated in a human donor with breast cancer. This sample was gathered from a patient treated with IRX-2 immunotherapy.

CDR3 sequence: CASSPFDRQGARYNEQFF. CDR3 nucleotides: TGTGCCAGCTCACCATTCGATCGTCAGGGGGCGCGTTACAATGAGCAGTTCTTC. V and J are TRBV18 and TRBJ2-1; TRBD1 agrees at 8 bases. The CDR3 sequence is 18 residues long. Germline CDR1 KGHSH, CDR2 LQKENI. Trimming took 2 bases from V and 4 from J; bases not matched to a gene: 13.